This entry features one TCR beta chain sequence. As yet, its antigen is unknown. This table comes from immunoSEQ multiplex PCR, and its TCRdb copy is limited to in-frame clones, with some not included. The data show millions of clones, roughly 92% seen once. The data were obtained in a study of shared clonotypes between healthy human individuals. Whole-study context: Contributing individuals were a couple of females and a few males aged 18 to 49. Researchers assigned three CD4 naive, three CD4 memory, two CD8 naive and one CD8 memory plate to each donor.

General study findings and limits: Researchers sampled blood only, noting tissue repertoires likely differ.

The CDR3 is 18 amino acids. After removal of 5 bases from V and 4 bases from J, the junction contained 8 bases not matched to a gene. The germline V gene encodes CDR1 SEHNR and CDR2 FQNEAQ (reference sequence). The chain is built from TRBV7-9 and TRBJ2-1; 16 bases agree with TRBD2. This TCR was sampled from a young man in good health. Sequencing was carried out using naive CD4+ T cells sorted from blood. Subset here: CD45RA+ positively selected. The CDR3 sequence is CASSRGLAGGPMYNEQFF. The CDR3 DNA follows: TGTGCCAGCAGCCGGGGACTAGCGGGAGGGCCGATGTACAATGAGCAGTTCTTC.